Listed here are 5 T cell receptor beta chains from one sample, sequenced in a study of monozygotic twins with cystic fibrosis. Libraries were prepared by immunoSEQ multiplex PCR; TCRdb keeps only in-frame clonotypes and omits some of them. The sample lists roughly 13,000 clones, roughly nine tenths seen once, with about 0.73% in the top ten. The specimen sequenced was blood. Receptor source: a boy between 5 and 17 years old with cystic fibrosis.

This clone came up a few times. This rearrangement joins TRBV6-5 to TRBJ1-2, with D unresolved. CDR3 size: 13 residues. Germline CDR1 MNHEY, CDR2 SVGAGI. V lost 3 bases and J 3 bases, leaving 8 bases between the germline ends. CDR3 residues: CASSYSRDYGYTF. CDR3 coding DNA: TGTGCCAGCAGTTATTCTCGGGACTATGGCTACACCTTC.

The rearrangement uses TRBV29-1 and TRBJ2-5; D unclear. CDR1 and CDR2 (germline): SQVTM, ANQGSEA. CDR3 length: 11 amino acids. Trimming cost V 6 bases and J 4 bases, with 9 bases left between them. For the CDR3, the DNA is TGCAGCGTCGGATCGGCAGAGACCCAGTACTTC. Its protein product is CSVGSAETQYF.

The V gene is TRBV7-3, the J gene TRBJ2-3; D unresolved. CDR3 length: 13 amino acids. V lost 6 bases and J lost 6, with 13 bases in between. The germline CDR1 and CDR2 sequences are SGHTA and FQGTGA. Here the CDR3 DNA reads TGTGCCAGCAGTTCTAGTGGTTGGGATACGCAGTATTTT. Translation: CASSSSGWDTQYF.

The rearrangement joins TRBV29-1 to TRBJ1-2; D perhaps matches TRBD1 (6 bases). CDR3 length: 12 amino acids. Germline V gives CDR1 SQVTM, CDR2 ANQGSEA. The V and J ends lost 3 bases and 8 bases respectively, with 13 bases between them. The CDR3 loop reads CSVESGGWGYTF. The CDR3 nucleotides read TGCAGCGTTGAGTCGGGGGGCTGGGGCTACACCTTC.

This chain joins TRBV27 and TRBJ1-4; D is uncertain. V lost 1 base to trimming and J lost 0 bases, with 6 bases between them. The CDR3 is made up of 15 amino acids. CDR1 is MNHEY, CDR2 SMNVEV, per germline (reference sequence). This CDR3 is CASSLLAATNEKLFF. CDR3 nucleotides: TGTGCCAGCAGTTTATTGGCAGCAACTAATGAAAAACTGTTTTTT.